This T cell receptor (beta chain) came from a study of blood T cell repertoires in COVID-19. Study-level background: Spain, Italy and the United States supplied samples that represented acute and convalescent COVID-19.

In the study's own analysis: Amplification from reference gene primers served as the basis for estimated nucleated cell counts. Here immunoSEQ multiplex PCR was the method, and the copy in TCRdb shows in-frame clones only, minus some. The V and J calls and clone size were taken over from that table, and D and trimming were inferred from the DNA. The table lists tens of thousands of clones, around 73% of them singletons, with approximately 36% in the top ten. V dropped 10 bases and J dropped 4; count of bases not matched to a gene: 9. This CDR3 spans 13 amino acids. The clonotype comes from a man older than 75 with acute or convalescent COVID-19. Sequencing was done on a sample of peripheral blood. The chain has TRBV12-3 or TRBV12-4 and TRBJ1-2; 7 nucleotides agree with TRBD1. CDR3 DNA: TGTGCCACAGGGCCCAACAGGGGCTATGGCTACACCTTC. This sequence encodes CATGPNRGYGYTF.